Presented here are 20 T cell receptor beta chains from one specimen sequenced in a study of T cells in Graves' hyperthyroidism and ophthalmopathy (dated by TCRdb to about 2019). Libraries were prepared through multiplex PCR. Instrument on record: Illumina HiSeq 2000. The TCR beta CDR3 regions were amplified from the RNA transcripts. The first round of RT-PCR for the TCR CDR3 was performed with the HTBI primer set and the Qiagen OneStep RT-PCR kit. TCRdb trimmed public reads at Q25 via fastp, called clones via MiXCR and kept in-frame beta chains. CDR3 protein sequences are deduplicated, and each keeps its most common genes and DNA. A total of around 700,000 distinct CDR3 sequences appear in this sample, roughly 20% of them only once. Over 15% of the sample lies in the top ten. The sequenced material came from blood. These receptors all come from a woman in her 50s with Graves' hyperthyroidism that later progressed to Graves' ophthalmopathy.

This clonotype was observed a handful of times. This chain links TRBV19 with TRBJ1-5, with D possibly TRBD1 on 6 matching bases. The CDR3 extends over 16 amino acids. Germline assignment: CDR1 LNHDA and CDR2 SQIVND (reference sequence). The germline V and J ends were trimmed by 3 bases and 7 bases, with 19 bases remaining between them. The chain's CDR3 is CASSIPGGGLGQPQHF. CDR3 sequence (DNA): TGTGCCAGTAGTATCCCTGGAGGGGGGCTCGGGCAGCCCCAGCATTTT.

The genes are TRBV5-1 and TRBJ1-6; tentatively, D is TRBD1 (6 bases). Germline values: CDR1 SGHRS, CDR2 YFSETQ. The CDR3 is 14 residues long. V was cut by 1 base and J by 6 bases, with 8 bases left in between. The CDR3 here is CASSLPDSNSPLHF. The CDR3 DNA sequence: TGCGCCAGCAGCTTGCCGGACAGTAATTCACCCCTCCACTTT.

V usage is TRBV20-1 and J usage is TRBJ2-5; 9 nucleotides align to TRBD1. CDR3 length: 16 residues. The germline gives CDR1 DFQATT, CDR2 SNEGSKA (reference sequence). V gave up 4 bases and J gave up 2 bases; unmatched junction bases: 11. CDR3 in amino acids: CSATERNRGLQETQYF. The CDR3 DNA is TGCAGTGCTACGGAGCGAAACAGGGGGCTTCAAGAGACCCAGTACTTC.

This clonotype was detected ten times or more. The chain is built from TRBV11-3 and TRBJ2-1; possibly TRBD1 for D (6 bases). Germline V lookup: CDR1 SGHNT, CDR2 YENEEA. The CDR3 runs 15 residues. Trimming left V 2 bases short and J 1 base short, with 9 bases between. CDR3 region: CASSLYRESYNEQFF. The CDR3, as DNA: TGTGCCAGCAGCTTATACAGGGAATCCTACAATGAGCAGTTCTTC. The variable domain in full, with the rest retrieved from reference TRBV11-3 and TRBJ2-1, is EAGVVQSPRYKIIEKKQPVAFWCNPISGHNTLYWYLQNLGQGPELLIRYENEEAVDDSQLPKDRFSAERLKGVDSTLKIQPAELGDSAVYLCASSLYRESYNEQFFGPGTRLTVL.

As concerns this clonotype: An end of the junction differs from the germline gene, which may be a read error. The chain has TRBV27 and TRBJ1-6; no firm D call. The germline V gene encodes CDR1 MNHEY and CDR2 SMNVEV (reference sequence). This CDR3 is 14 amino acids long. CDR3 coding DNA: TGTGCCAGCAGCGGACGAGGGTATAATTCACCCCCCCACTTT. Translation: CASSGRGYNSPPHF.

V and J are TRBV19 and TRBJ1-6, with D perhaps TRBD1 (5 bases). CDR1 LNHDA and CDR2 SQIVND come from the germline V gene (reference sequence). V was trimmed by 5 bases and J by 5 bases, leaving 13 bases between them. The length of the CDR3 is 15 residues. CDR3 DNA: TGTGCCAGTAGTCCAGCGGCGGGGGATAATTCACCCCTCCACTTT. Protein product: CASSPAAGDNSPLHF.

This clonotype was counted ten times or more. This rearrangement joins TRBV5-1 to TRBJ1-1, with a possible D match to TRBD1 (5 bases). V lost 0 bases and J 4 bases, leaving 13 bases between the germline ends. Germline V gene data show CDR1 as SGHRS and CDR2 as YFSETQ. The CDR3 loop spans 15 amino acids. The CDR3 bases are TGCGCCAGCAGCTTGGCCTTCGGGGGTATCACTGAAGCTTTCTTT. Translated, it gives CASSLAFGGITEAFF.

This clonotype has a count of ten or more. The chain combines TRBV7-8 with TRBJ1-5; 10 bases align to TRBD1. Germline values: CDR1 SGHVS, CDR2 FQNEAQ. J was trimmed by 0 bases and V by 4 bases; bases with no gene match: 9. This CDR3 is 18 amino acids long. As DNA, the CDR3 is TGTGCCAGCAGCTATACGAGGGACAGGGGTCATAGCAATCAGCCCCAGCATTTT. Its translation is CASSYTRDRGHSNQPQHF.

This clonotype was counted ten times or more. The chain employs TRBV11-2 and TRBJ1-4; TRBD1 matches at 7 bases. The germline V gene has CDR1 SGHAT and CDR2 FQNNGV. The V and J ends lost 5 bases and 6 bases, in that order; junction bases with no gene match: 9. This CDR3 comprises 15 residues. CDR3 amino acids: CASSVQGSGDEKLFF. The CDR3 DNA follows: TGTGCCAGCAGCGTACAGGGGTCAGGGGATGAAAAACTGTTTTTT.

The rearrangement uses TRBV12-3 or TRBV12-4 and TRBJ1-2, with D possibly matching TRBD1 (5 bases). The CDR3 spans 14 residues. V shed 5 bases and J shed 4 bases, with 14 bases lying between them. The CDR3 protein is CASSPGDGIYGYTF. DNA of the CDR3: TGTGCCAGCAGTCCCGGGGACGGAATCTATGGCTACACCTTC.

Ten or more counts support this clonotype. The chain couples TRBV6-1 to TRBJ2-3, with 10 positions matching TRBD1. The length of the CDR3 is 16 residues. J was trimmed by 3 bases and V by 6 bases; bases with no gene match: 9. CDR1 and CDR2 from the germline V gene are MNHNS and SASEGT. In DNA, the CDR3 is TGTGCCAGCAGGTGGGGTCGGACAGGGGGAACAGATACGCAGTATTTT. Protein product: CASRWGRTGGTDTQYF.

This clonotype was detected ten times or more. The chain links TRBV7-9 to TRBJ1-1; the D gene is possibly TRBD1 (6 bases). Germline CDR1 and CDR2: SEHNR and FQNEAQ (reference sequence). V lost 3 bases, J lost 0 bases, and 14 bases lay in between. The CDR3 loop spans 16 amino acids. CDR3 sequence reads: CASSFPGGLMNTEAFF. The CDR3 DNA sequence: TGTGCCAGCAGCTTTCCTGGGGGGCTAATGAACACTGAAGCTTTCTTT.

This clonotype has a count of ten or more. The chain employs TRBV20-1 and TRBJ2-5, with 10 bases fitting TRBD1. Trimming removed 2 bases from V and 2 bases from J; junction bases left unmatched: 5. Germline V lookup: CDR1 DFQATT, CDR2 SNEGSKA (reference sequence). The CDR3 length is 15 residues. This CDR3 reads CSARPPGQGQETQYF. The CDR3 nucleotides read TGCAGTGCTAGACCGCCGGGACAGGGGCAAGAGACCCAGTACTTC.

This clonotype was found many times. The chain carries TRBV12-3 or TRBV12-4 and TRBJ1-5; the D gene is possibly TRBD1 (6 bases). The V and J ends lost 7 bases and 2 bases respectively, with 9 bases between them. The CDR3 runs 13 residues. The CDR3 DNA reads as TGTGCCAGCACACAGGGAGGCAATCAGCCCCAGCATTTT. Its protein is CASTQGGNQPQHF.

This clonotype was recorded only once. No DNA is shown, since the ends of the CDR3 on it are uncertain; the CDR3 is the one TCRdb lists. This chain connects TRBV19 to TRBJ2-3. The CDR3 comprises 13 residues, both ends counted. From germline, CDR1 is LNHDA and CDR2 SQIVND (reference sequence). CDR3 in amino acids: CASTSGSRDTQYF.

This clonotype was seen more than once but under ten times. This chain connects TRBV14 to TRBJ1-2; TRBD1 is a possible D gene (6 bases). There are 13 residues in the CDR3. V lost 4 bases and J 9 bases, leaving 15 bases between the germline ends. Germline V gene data show CDR1 as SGHDN and CDR2 as FVKESK. DNA for the CDR3: TGTGCCAGCAGCCTTCAACAGGGAGCGAGCTACACCTTC. It encodes CASSLQQGASYTF.

This clonotype came up a few times. V and J are TRBV7-8 and TRBJ2-5; TRBD2 matches at 11 bases. The CDR3 is made up of 18 amino acids. The germline CDR1 and CDR2 sequences are SGHVS and FQNEAQ. Trimming cost V 7 bases and J 5 bases; bases outside gene matches: 18. The CDR3 region is CASITLGLAGGPAETQYF. The DNA for the CDR3 is TGTGCCAGCATCACTCTAGGGCTAGCGGGGGGACCAGCGGAGACCCAGTACTTC.

This clonotype was recorded once. The rearrangement uses TRBV12-3 or TRBV12-4 and TRBJ2-3; 9 bases fit TRBD1. The CDR3 is made up of 15 amino acids. Germline trimming cut 6 bases from V and 3 bases from J; bases unmatched to any gene: 7. CDR3 region: CASRMTGTGTDTQYF. CDR3 nucleotide sequence: TGTGCCAGCAGGATGACCGGGACAGGGACAGATACGCAGTATTTT.

The V and J genes are TRBV11-2 and TRBJ2-6; D is perhaps TRBD1 (5 bases). The CDR3 totals 15 residues. Trimming took 5 bases from V and 4 from J, leaving 12 bases between them. Per germline, CDR1 SGHAT and CDR2 FQNNGV. CDR3 amino acids: CASSPRVWGANVLTF. CDR3 coding DNA: TGTGCCAGCAGCCCCAGGGTATGGGGGGCCAACGTCCTGACTTTC.

This clonotype was recorded at least ten times. The chain combines TRBV3-1 with TRBJ2-5, with 11 bases matching TRBD2. The junction had 6 bases not matched to a gene; V was cut back by 0 bases and J by 3 bases. Germline CDR1 and CDR2: LGHDT and YNNKEL (reference sequence). The CDR3 covers 17 residues. This CDR3 is CASSQDTSGGPEETQYF. In DNA, the CDR3 is TGTGCCAGCAGCCAAGATACTAGCGGGGGCCCAGAAGAGACCCAGTACTTC.